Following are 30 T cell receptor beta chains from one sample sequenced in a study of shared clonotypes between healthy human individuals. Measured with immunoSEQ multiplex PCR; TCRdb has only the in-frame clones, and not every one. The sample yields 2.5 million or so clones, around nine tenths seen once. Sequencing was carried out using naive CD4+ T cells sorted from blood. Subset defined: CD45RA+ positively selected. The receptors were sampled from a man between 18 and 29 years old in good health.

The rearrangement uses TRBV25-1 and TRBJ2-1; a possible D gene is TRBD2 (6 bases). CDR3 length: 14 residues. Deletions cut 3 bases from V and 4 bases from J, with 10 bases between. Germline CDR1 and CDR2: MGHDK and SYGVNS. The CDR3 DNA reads TGTGCCAGCAGTGAGGGGGGATCGTACAATGAGCAGTTCTTC. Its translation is CASSEGGSYNEQFF.

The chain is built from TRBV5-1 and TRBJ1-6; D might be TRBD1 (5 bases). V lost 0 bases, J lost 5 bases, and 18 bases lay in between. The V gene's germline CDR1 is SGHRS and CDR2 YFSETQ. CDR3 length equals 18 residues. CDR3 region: CASSLVGMGGQNNSPLHF. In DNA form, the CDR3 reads TGCGCCAGCAGCTTGGTCGGGATGGGCGGACAAAATAATTCACCCCTCCACTTT.

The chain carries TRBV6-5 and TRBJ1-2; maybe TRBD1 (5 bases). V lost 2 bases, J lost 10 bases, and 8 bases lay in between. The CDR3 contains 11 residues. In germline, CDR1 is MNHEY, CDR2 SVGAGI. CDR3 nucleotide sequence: TGTGCCAGCAGTTACGGGGGATCCTACACCTTC. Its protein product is CASSYGGSYTF.

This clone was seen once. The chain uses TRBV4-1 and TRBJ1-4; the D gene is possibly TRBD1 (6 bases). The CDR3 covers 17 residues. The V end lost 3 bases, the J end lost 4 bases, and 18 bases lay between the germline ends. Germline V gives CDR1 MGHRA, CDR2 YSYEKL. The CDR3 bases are TGCGCCAGCAGCCACCGACAGGTCTATGGGAATAATGAAAAACTGTTTTTT. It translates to CASSHRQVYGNNEKLFF.

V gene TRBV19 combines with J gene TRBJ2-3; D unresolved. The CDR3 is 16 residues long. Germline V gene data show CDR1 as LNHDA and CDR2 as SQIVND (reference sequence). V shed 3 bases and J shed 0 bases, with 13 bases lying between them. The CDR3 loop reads CASSISATLSTDTQYF. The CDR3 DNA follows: TGTGCCAGTAGTATTTCGGCTACCCTAAGCACAGATACGCAGTATTTT.

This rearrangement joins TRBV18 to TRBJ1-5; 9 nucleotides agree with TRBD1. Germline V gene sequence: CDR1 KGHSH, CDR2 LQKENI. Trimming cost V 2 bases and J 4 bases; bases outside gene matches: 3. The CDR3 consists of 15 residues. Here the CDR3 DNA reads TGTGCCAGCTCACCAAGCGGACAGGGGAATCAGCCCCAGCATTTT. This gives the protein CASSPSGQGNQPQHF.

The CDR3 loop reads CASSLDGGTGEYF. Written as DNA, the CDR3 is TGTGCCAGCAGCTTAGACGGGGGGACAGGGGAGTACTTC. V usage is TRBV11-2 and J usage is TRBJ2-7; 10 positions match TRBD1. The germline CDR1 and CDR2 sequences are SGHAT and FQNNGV. V trimming: 0 bases; J trimming: 11 bases; junction bases outside the gene matches: 4. The CDR3 is 13 amino acids.

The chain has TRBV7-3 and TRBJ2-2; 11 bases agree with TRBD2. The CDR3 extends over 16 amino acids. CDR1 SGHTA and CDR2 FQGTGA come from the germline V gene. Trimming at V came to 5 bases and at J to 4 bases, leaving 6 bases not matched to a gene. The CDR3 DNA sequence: TGTGCCAGCAGCCCGCCCGGGACTAGCGGCACCGGGGAGCTGTTTTTT. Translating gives CASSPPGTSGTGELFF.

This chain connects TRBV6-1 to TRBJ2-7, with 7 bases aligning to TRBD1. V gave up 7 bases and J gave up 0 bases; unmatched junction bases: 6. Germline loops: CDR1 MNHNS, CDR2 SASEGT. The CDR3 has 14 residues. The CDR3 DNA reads TGTGCCAGCACGAGACAGGGTGACTCCTACGAGCAGTACTTC. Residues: CASTRQGDSYEQYF.

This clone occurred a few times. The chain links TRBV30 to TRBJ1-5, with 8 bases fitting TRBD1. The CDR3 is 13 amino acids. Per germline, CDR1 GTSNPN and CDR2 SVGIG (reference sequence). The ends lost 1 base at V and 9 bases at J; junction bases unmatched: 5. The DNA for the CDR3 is TGTGCCTGGAGTGGGACAGGGAGCGGGCCCCAGCATTTT. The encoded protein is CAWSGTGSGPQHF.

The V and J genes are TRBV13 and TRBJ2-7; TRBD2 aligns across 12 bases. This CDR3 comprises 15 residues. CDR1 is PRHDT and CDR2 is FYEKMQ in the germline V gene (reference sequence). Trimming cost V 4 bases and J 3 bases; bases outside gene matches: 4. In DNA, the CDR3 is TGTGCCAGCAGCTATCGACTAGCGGGGGACTACGAGCAGTACTTC. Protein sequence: CASSYRLAGDYEQYF.

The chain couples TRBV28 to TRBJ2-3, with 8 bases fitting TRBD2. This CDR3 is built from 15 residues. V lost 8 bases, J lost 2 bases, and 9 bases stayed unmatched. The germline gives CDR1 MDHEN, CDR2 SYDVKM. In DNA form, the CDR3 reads TGTGCCAGCCGTACCGGGGGGGGCGACACAGATACGCAGTATTTT. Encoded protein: CASRTGGGDTDTQYF.

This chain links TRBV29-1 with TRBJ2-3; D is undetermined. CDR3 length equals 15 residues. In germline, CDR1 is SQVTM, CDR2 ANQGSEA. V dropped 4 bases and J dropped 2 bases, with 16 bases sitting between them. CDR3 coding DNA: TGCAGCGTTGTTGGGTGGGTTCTCCTCACAGATACGCAGTATTTT. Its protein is CSVVGWVLLTDTQYF.

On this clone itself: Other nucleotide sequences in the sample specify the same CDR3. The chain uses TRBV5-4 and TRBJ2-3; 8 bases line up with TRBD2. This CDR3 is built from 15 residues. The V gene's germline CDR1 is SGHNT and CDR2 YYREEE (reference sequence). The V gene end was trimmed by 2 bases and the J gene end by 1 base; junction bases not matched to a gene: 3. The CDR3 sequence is CASSFGGAGTDTQYF. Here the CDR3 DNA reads TGTGCCAGCAGCTTCGGGGGGGCTGGCACAGATACGCAGTATTTT.

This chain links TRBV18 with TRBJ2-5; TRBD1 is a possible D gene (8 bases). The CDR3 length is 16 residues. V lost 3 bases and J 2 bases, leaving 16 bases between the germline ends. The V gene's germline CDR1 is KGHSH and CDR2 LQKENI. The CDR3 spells CASSPGLQGGQETQYF. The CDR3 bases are TGTGCCAGCTCACCGGGACTACAGGGGGGACAAGAGACCCAGTACTTC.

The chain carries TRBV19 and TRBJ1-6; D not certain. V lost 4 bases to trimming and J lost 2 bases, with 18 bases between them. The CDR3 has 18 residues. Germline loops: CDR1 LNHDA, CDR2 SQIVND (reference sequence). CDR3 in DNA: TGTGCCAGTAGTAATCCTGGAAGCCTTCAGACCTATAATTCACCCCTCCACTTT. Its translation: CASSNPGSLQTYNSPLHF.

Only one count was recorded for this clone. The CDR3 nucleotides read TGTGCCAGCAGTTTTACTAGCGGGAGGTTGTATACGCAGTATTTT. This translates into CASSFTSGRLYTQYF. The chain combines TRBV6-5 with TRBJ2-3, with TRBD2 matching 12 bases. The V and J ends lost 4 bases and 7 bases, in that order; junction bases with no gene match: 6. Germline V gene lookup returns CDR1 MNHEY and CDR2 SVGAGI. CDR3 length: 15 residues.

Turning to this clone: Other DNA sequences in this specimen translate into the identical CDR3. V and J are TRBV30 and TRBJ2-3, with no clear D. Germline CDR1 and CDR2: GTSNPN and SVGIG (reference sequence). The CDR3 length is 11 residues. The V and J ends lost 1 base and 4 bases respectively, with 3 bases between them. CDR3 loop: CAWSAPDTQYF. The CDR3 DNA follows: TGTGCCTGGAGTGCTCCAGATACGCAGTATTTT.

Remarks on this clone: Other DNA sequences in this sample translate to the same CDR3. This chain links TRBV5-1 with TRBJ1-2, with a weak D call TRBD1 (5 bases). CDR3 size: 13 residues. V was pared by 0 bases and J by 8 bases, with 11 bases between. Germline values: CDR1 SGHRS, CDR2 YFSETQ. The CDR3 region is CASSLGQGEGYTF. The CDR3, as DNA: TGCGCCAGCAGCTTGGGGCAGGGTGAGGGCTACACCTTC.

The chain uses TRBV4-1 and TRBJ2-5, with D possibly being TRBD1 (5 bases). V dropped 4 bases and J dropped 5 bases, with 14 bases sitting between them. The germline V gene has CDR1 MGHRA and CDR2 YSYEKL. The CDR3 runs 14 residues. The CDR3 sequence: CASSPQGSGETQYF. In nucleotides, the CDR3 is TGCGCCAGCAGCCCGCAGGGTTCAGGGGAGACCCAGTACTTC.

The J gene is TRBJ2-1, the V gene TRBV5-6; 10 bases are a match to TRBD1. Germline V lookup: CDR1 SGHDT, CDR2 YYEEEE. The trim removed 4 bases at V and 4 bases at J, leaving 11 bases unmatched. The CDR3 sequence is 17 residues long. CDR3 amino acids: CASSVNLRDRGYNEQFF. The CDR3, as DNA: TGTGCCAGCAGCGTAAATCTCCGGGACAGGGGATACAATGAGCAGTTCTTC.

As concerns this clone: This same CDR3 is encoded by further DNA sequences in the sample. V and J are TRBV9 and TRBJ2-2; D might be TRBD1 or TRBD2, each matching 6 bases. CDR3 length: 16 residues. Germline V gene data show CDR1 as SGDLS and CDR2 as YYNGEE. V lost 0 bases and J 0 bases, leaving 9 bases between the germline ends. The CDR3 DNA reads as TGTGCCAGCAGCGTAGCCGGGGGCGCGAACACCGGGGAGCTGTTTTTT. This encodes CASSVAGGANTGELFF.

CDR3 coding DNA: TGTGCCAGCAGCCCACGAGCCCCCGGGACAGGGCCCTACAATGAGCAGTTCTTC. Its protein is CASSPRAPGTGPYNEQFF. The chain is built from TRBV5-4 and TRBJ2-1; 9 bases map to TRBD1. V was clipped by 4 bases and J by 2 bases; unmatched bases: 13. Germline-derived CDR1 and CDR2 are SGHNT and YYREEE (reference sequence). The CDR3 contains 18 residues.

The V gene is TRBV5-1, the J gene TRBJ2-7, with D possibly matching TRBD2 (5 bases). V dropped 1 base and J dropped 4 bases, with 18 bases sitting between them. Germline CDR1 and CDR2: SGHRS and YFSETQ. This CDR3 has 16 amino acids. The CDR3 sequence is CASSLLLDSYSYEQYF. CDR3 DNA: TGCGCCAGCAGCTTGCTGCTGGACTCCTACTCTTACGAGCAGTACTTC.

DNA of the CDR3: TGTGCCAGCAGTTCAGCGGGGGCAGGCACCGGGGAGCTGTTTTTT. Amino acid sequence: CASSSAGAGTGELFF. The V gene is TRBV28, the J gene TRBJ2-2; 8 nucleotides line up with TRBD2. V lost 4 bases to trimming and J lost 4 bases; unmatched junction nucleotides: 5. In germline, CDR1 is MDHEN, CDR2 SYDVKM. This CDR3 spans 15 amino acids. Full variable domain (remainder filled in from reference TRBV28 and TRBJ2-2): DVKVTQSSRYLVKRTGEKVFLECVQDMDHENMFWYRQDPGLGLRLIYFSYDVKMKEKGDIPEGYSVSREKKERFSLILESASTNQTSMYLCASSSAGAGTGELFFGEGSRLTVL.

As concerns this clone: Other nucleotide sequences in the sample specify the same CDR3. CDR3 residues: CASSPLQETQYF. CDR3 sequence (DNA): TGTGCCAGCTCACCACTCCAAGAGACCCAGTACTTC. The chain combines TRBV18 with TRBJ2-5; D unresolved. V dropped 1 base and J dropped 1 base, with 1 base sitting between them. The V gene's germline CDR1 is KGHSH and CDR2 LQKENI. The CDR3 has 12 amino acids. The full variable domain, in which reference TRBV18 and TRBJ2-5 provide the parts outside the CDR3, is NAGVMQNPRHLVRRRGQEARLRCSPMKGHSHVYWYRQLPEEGLKFMVYLQKENIIDESGMPKERFSAEFPKEGPSILRIQQVVRGDSAAYFCASSPLQETQYFGPGTRLLVL.

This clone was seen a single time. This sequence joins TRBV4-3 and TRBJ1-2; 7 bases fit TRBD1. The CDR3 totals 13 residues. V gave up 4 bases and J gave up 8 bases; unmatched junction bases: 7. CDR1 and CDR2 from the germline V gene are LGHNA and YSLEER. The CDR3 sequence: CASSPQGGMGYTF. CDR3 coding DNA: TGCGCCAGCAGCCCCCAGGGGGGCATGGGCTACACCTTC.

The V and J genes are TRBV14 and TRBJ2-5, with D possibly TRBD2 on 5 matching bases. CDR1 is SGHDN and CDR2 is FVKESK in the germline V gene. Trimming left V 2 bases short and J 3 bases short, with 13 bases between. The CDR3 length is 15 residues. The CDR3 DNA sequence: TGTGCCAGCAGCCAATTCCGGCTAGCAGAAGAGACCCAGTACTTC. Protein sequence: CASSQFRLAEETQYF.

The CDR3 region is CASRSSGGTNEKLFF. The CDR3 coding sequence is TGTGCCAGCAGGTCTTCAGGGGGGACTAATGAAAAACTGTTTTTT. J is TRBJ1-4 and V is TRBV6-5, with TRBD1 matching 7 bases. V gave up 6 bases and J gave up 2 bases; unmatched junction bases: 6. This CDR3 has 15 residues. Germline values: CDR1 MNHEY, CDR2 SVGAGI.

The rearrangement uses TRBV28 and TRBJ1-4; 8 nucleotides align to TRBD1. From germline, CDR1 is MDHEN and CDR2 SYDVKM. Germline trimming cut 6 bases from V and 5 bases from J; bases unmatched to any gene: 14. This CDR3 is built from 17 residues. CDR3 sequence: CASSSPGGAQANEKLFF. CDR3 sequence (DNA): TGTGCCAGCAGCTCTCCAGGGGGCGCCCAGGCGAATGAAAAACTGTTTTTT.